One T cell receptor beta chain is described in this entry. What it recognizes is unknown. These data belong to a study of T cell responses to AZD1222 COVID-19 vaccine. Study-level background: Timing groups of about 4 and about 12 weeks for second doses were pooled.

CDR1 and CDR2 from the germline V gene are SGHRS and YFSETQ. After removal of 0 bases from V and 8 bases from J, the junction contained 7 bases not matched to a gene. This CDR3 comprises 16 residues. Repertoires were generated with immunoSEQ multiplex PCR, while TCRdb's copy carries only in-frame clones and drops some. This sample has 65,000 to 90,000 clones, with about 91% found just once. Study findings and constraints: Vaccine-related CD4 TCRs covered spike, predominating at 160-218 and 743-854. Only five to seven AZD1222 recipients were seropositive at baseline. Clonal diversity may have been underestimated, and the donors were mostly white British, with more females than males.

The chain is built from TRBV5-1 and TRBJ2-2, with 10 bases fitting TRBD2. The sequence came from an adult in good health. The specimen was peripheral blood, collected on day 0 of AZD1222 vaccination. This CDR3 reads CASSLGSSGSQGELFF. For the CDR3, the DNA is TGCGCCAGCAGCTTGGGGTCTAGCGGGAGTCAAGGGGAGCTGTTTTTT.